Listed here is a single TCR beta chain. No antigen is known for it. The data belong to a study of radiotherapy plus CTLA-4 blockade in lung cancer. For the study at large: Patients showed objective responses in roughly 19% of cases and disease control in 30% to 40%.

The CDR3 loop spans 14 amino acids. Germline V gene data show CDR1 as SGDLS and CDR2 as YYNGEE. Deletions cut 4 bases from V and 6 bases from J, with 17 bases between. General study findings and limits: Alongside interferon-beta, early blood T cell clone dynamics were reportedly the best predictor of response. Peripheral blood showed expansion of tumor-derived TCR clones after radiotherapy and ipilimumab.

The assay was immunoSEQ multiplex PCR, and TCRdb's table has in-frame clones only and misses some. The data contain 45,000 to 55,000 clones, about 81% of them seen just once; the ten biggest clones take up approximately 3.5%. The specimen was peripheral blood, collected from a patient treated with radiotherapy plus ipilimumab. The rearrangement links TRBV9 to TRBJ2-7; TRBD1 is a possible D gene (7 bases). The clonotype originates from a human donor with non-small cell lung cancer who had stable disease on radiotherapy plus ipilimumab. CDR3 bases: TGTGCCAGCAGCCCGTGGACAGGAGGGCGCGAGCAGTACTTC. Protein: CASSPWTGGREQYF.